Reported below is one TCR beta chain. TCRdb keeps only in-frame clones here, not all; method: immunoSEQ multiplex PCR. The sample records 15,000 to 20,000 clones, around 80% being singletons. These data originate in a study of somatic mutations in cytotoxic T cells in rheumatoid arthritis. About the research overall: Peripheral blood samples of approximately 27 ml EDTA were taken from patients directly after diagnosis and before treatment.

The sequencing input was CD8+ T cells sorted from blood. The receptor was derived from an adult with rheumatoid arthritis.

The CDR3 region has the DNA TGTGCCAGTAGATCGGGACAGGGGGTTCCCTACGAGCAGTACTTC. As protein: CASRSGQGVPYEQYF. The chain uses TRBV19 and TRBJ2-7; TRBD1 matches at 11 bases. The V gene's germline CDR1 is LNHDA and CDR2 SQIVND (reference sequence). CDR3 length: 15 amino acids. Germline trimming cut 6 bases from V and 2 bases from J; bases unmatched to any gene: 6.